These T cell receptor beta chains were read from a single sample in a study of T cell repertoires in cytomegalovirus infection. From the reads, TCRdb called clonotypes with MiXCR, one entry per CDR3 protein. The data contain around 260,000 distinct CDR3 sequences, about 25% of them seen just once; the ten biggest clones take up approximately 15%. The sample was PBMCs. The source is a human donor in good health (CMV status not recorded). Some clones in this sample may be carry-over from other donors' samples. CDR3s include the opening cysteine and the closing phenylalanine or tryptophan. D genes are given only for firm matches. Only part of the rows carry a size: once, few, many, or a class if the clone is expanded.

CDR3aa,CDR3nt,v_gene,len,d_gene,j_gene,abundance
CATSRDGVGTEAFF,TGTGCCACCAGCAGAGATGGGGTGGGTACTGAAGCTTTCTTT,TRBV15,14,.,TRBJ1-1,few
CASSPDRGQGYEQYF,TGTGCCAGCAGTCCTGACAGGGGGCAGGGCTACGAGCAGTACTTC,TRBV12-3/TRBV12-4,15,TRBD1,TRBJ2-7,many
CASSTGTVVSQPQHF,TGTGCCAGCAGTACCGGGACAGTGGTTTCTCAGCCCCAGCATTTT,TRBV6-6,15,TRBD1,TRBJ1-5,.
CASSYDGRPYNEQFF,TGTGCCAGCAGTTACGACGGGAGGCCCTACAATGAGCAGTTCTTC,TRBV6-6,15,TRBD2,TRBJ2-1,many
CASSLVQGPYEQYF,TGCGCCAGCAGCTTGGTACAGGGTCCCTACGAGCAGTACTTC,TRBV5-1,14,.,TRBJ2-7,few
CSAPVRSGGARDTQYF,TGCAGTGCACCAGTTCGTAGCGGGGGGGCCAGGGATACGCAGTATTTT,TRBV20-1,16,TRBD2,TRBJ2-3,.
CSVRRGGVMNTEAFF,TGCAGCGTCCGACGCGGTGGGGTCATGAACACTGAAGCTTTCTTT,TRBV29-1,15,.,TRBJ1-1,.
CASSSGQGTGEKLFF,TGTGCCAGCAGTTCGGGACAGGGTACGGGTGAAAAACTGTTTTTT,TRBV12-3/TRBV12-4,15,TRBD1,TRBJ1-4,many
CASSPGGTLPNSPLHF,TGTGCCAGCAGTCCTGGGGGGACGCTACCCAATTCACCCCTCCACTTT,TRBV28,16,.,TRBJ1-6,.
CSVETGNLGYTF,TGCAGCGTTGAAACGGGGAATCTTGGCTACACCTTC,TRBV29-1,12,.,TRBJ1-2,many
CASSVGTLGRNEQFF,TGTGCCAGCAGCGTAGGAACTCTGGGGCGGAATGAGCAGTTCTTC,TRBV9,15,.,TRBJ2-1,few
CASSLWTSGGAGTDTQYF,TGTGCCAGCAGTTTATGGACTAGCGGGGGGGCTGGCACAGATACGCAGTATTTT,TRBV28,18,TRBD2,TRBJ2-3,.
CAWTWEAQETQYF,TGTGCCTGGACGTGGGAGGCCCAAGAGACCCAGTACTTC,TRBV30,13,.,TRBJ2-5,few